Listed below are T cell receptor beta chains from one sample, sequenced in a study of cytomegalovirus exposure and HLA in healthy donors. Using immunoSEQ multiplex PCR, the repertoire was profiled, and TCRdb retains in-frame clones only, with some absent. This table holds 120,000 or so clones, around 80% found once. The sample comprised PBMCs. The receptors originated from a young man in good health and CMV-seronegative. Both conserved end residues are part of each CDR3. A D gene is named only where the DNA matches it firmly. Clone size appears in some rows only: once, few, many, or a class for an expanded clone.

>TRBV28|.|.|TRBJ2-2
CASKGRRSNTGELFF
TGTGCCAGCAAGGGGAGGAGGTCGAACACCGGGGAGCTGTTTTTT
>TRBV11-2|.|.|TRBJ1-2
CASSDLAMDSYYGYTF
TGTGCCAGCAGCGACCTGGCAATGGACAGTTACTATGGCTACACCTTC
>TRBV11-2|TRBD2|.|TRBJ2-7
CASRHLGSSGPYEQYF
TGTGCCAGCAGGCATCTGGGCTCTAGCGGACCCTACGAGCAGTACTTC
>TRBV5-1|TRBD1|.|TRBJ1-4
CASCTGGTNEKLFF
TGCGCCAGCTGCACAGGGGGGACTAATGAAAAACTGTTTTTT
>TRBV29-1|.|.|TRBJ1-1
CSVEDQTDMNTETFF
TGCAGCGTTGAAGACCAGACAGACATGAACACTGAAACTTTCTTT
>TRBV5-6|.|.|TRBJ1-2
CASSSTENYGYTF
TGTGCCAGCAGCTCGACAGAAAACTATGGCTACACCTTC
>TRBV4-3|.|.|TRBJ1-2
CASSQGAGYGYTF
TGCGCCAGCAGTCAAGGGGCAGGATATGGCTACACCTTC
>TRBV19|TRBD2|few|TRBJ2-7
CASSPGTSGSYEQYF
TGTGCCAGTAGTCCCGGGACTAGCGGGAGCTACGAGCAGTACTTC
>TRBV19|.|.|TRBJ1-1
CASSDRTNTEAFF
TGTGCCAGTAGTGACAGAACGAACACTGAAGCTTTCTTT
>TRBV28|TRBD1|few|TRBJ1-1
CASRTGGTEAFF
TGTGCCAGCAGGACAGGGGGCACTGAAGCTTTCTTT
>TRBV6-1|.|.|TRBJ1-1
CASSERAGVNTEAFF
TGTGCCAGCAGTGAGAGGGCAGGGGTGAACACTGAAGCTTTCTTT
>TRBV6-1|TRBD1|.|TRBJ2-3
CATRTGVADTQYF
TGTGCCACACGGACAGGGGTGGCAGATACGCAGTATTTT
>TRBV11-2|.|.|TRBJ2-7
CASSLESHYEQYF
TGTGCCAGCAGCTTAGAGAGCCACTACGAGCAGTACTTC
>TRBV6-5|TRBD1|.|TRBJ2-7
CASSGTGSSYEQYF
TGTGCCAGCAGCGGGACAGGGAGCTCCTACGAGCAGTACTTC
>TRBV5-1|.|.|TRBJ2-7
CASSLGTGPYEQYF
TGCGCCAGCAGCCTTGGAACAGGACCCTACGAGCAGTACTTC
>TRBV5-4|.|.|TRBJ2-1
CASSLVITGEQFF
TGTGCCAGCAGCTTGGTCATCACAGGAGAGCAGTTCTTC
>TRBV5-4|TRBD2|.|TRBJ2-3
CASSFRTSSVTDTQYF
TGTGCCAGCAGCTTCCGGACTAGCTCGGTCACAGATACGCAGTATTTT
>TRBV7-2|.|.|TRBJ1-3
CASSLVPGDSGNTIYF
TGTGCCAGCAGCTTAGTGCCTGGAGACTCTGGAAACACCATATATTTT
>TRBV7-7|.|.|TRBJ2-1
CASSLERTGTYNEQFF
TGTGCCAGCAGCCTCGAACGGACTGGAACTTACAATGAGCAGTTCTTC
>TRBV7-2|TRBD1|.|TRBJ2-7
CASSPQPGTAFGFF
TGTGCCAGCAGCCCACAACCCGGGACAGCTTTTGGGTTCTTC
>TRBV29-1|.|.|TRBJ1-4
CSVAPGSGAEKLFF
TGCAGCGTTGCGCCGGGGAGCGGGGCTGAAAAACTGTTTTTT
>TRBV11-1|.|.|TRBJ2-7
CASSYDMVYEQYF
TGTGCCAGCAGCTACGACATGGTCTACGAGCAGTACTTC
>TRBV2|TRBD1|.|TRBJ1-5
CASSTRDRYQPQHF
TGTGCCAGCAGTACCCGGGACAGGTATCAGCCCCAGCATTTT
>TRBV28|TRBD1|.|TRBJ1-2
CASSFGTGRYWGYTF
TGTGCCAGCAGCTTCGGGACAGGGCGATATTGGGGCTACACCTTC
>TRBV29-1|TRBD2|.|TRBJ2-7
CSAGTSGSYYEQYF
TGCAGCGCCGGGACTAGCGGATCCTACTACGAGCAGTACTTC
>TRBV7-9|.|.|TRBJ2-7
CASSLFGGGAPYEQYF
TGTGCCAGCAGCTTATTTGGTGGGGGGGCCCCCTACGAGCAGTACTTC
>TRBV19|TRBD1|.|TRBJ2-4
CASSIRGQGGPIQYF
TGTGCCAGTAGTATAAGAGGACAGGGTGGCCCCATTCAGTACTTC
>TRBV9|.|.|TRBJ2-1
CASSVGDFYYNEQFF
TGTGCCAGCAGCGTAGGGGACTTCTACTACAATGAGCAGTTCTTC